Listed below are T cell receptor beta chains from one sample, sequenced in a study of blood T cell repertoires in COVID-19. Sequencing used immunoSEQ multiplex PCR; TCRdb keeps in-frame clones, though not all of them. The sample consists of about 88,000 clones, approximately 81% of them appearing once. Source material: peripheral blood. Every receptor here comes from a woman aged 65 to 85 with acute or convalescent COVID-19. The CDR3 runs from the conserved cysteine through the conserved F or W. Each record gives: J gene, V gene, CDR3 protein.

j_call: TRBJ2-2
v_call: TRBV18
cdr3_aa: CASSVQGNTGELFF

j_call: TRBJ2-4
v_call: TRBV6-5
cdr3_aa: CASGRDLAKNIQYF

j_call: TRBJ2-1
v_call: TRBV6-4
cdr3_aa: CASSEGAVPPYNEQFF

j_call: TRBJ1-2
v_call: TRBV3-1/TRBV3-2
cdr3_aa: CASSRGRGYTF

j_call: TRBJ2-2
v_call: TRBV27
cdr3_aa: CASTPKRGTGPPGELFF

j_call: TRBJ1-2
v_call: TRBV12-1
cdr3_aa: CASSFAGRPSSTNYGYTF

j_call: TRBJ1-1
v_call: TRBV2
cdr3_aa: CASIEERSFRGEAFF

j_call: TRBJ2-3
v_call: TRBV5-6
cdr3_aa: CASSLATSGGAWRTDTQYF

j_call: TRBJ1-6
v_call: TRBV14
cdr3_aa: CASSQDLGRGQGSPLHF

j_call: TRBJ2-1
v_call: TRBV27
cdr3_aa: CASSSADFYYNEQFF

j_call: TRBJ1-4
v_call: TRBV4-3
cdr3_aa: CASSQDVPGQGNEKLFF

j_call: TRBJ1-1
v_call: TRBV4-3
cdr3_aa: CASSQEANTKAFF

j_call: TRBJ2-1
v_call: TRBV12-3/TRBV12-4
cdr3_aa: CASSTTSGTGQFF

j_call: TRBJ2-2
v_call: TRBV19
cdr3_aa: CASKAGQANTGELFF

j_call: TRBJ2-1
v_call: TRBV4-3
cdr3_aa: CASSQGIRTSGTNEQFF

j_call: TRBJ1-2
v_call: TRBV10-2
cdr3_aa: CASIAGGEDGYTF

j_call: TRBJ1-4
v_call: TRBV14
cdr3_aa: CASSQFLTTNEKLFF

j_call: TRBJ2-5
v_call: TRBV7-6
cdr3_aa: CASSRGGAETQYF

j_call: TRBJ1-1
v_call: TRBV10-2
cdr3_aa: CASSQQGARSEAFF

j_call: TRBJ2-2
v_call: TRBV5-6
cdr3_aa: CASSIAGEGNTGELFF

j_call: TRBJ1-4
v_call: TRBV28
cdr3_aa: CASSLVTGTNEKLFF

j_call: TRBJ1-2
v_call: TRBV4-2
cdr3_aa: CASSQDRTDYGYTF

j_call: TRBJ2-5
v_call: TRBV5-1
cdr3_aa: CASSSRTRQETQYF

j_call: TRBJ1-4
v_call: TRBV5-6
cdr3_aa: CASSPGQGRANEKLFF

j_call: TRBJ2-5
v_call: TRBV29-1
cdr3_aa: CSMVETQGWETQYF

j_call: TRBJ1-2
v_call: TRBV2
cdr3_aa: CASRELQGWGYTF

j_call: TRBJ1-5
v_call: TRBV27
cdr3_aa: CASSLNDPRTGSNQPQHF

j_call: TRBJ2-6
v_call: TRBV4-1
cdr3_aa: CASRIPGRDTGANVLTF

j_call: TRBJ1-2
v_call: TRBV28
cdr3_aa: CASSLQAYYGYTF

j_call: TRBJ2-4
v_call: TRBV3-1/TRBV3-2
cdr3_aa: CASSQKTIAKNIQYF

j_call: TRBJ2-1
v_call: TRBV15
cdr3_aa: CATQAGRWNEQFF

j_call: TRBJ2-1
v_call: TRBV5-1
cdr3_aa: CASTPDSYNEQFF

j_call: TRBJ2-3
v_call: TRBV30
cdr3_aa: CAWTPTGPEDTQYF

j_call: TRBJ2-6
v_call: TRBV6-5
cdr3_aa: CASRRTSFGANVLTF

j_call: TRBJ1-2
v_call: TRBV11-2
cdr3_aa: CASSLSGGGYGYTF

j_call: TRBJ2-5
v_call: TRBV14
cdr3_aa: CASSQFRSGETQYF

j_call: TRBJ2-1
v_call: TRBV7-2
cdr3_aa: CASSLTANNEQFF

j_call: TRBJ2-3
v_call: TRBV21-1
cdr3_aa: CASSKIQKRTVPTDTQYF

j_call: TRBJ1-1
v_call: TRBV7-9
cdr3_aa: CASSHDRGMNTEAFF

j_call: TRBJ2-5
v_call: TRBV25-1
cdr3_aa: CASSGPGLAFETQYF

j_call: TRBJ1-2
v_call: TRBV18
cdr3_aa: CASSSGRGNYGYTF

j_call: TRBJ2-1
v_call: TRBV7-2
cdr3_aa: CASSSQLGGGNEQFF

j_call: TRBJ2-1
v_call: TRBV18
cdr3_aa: CASSPGAGEGNEQFF

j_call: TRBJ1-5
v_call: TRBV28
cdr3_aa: CASGAGADNQPQHF

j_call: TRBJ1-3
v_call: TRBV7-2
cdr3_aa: CASSLGVDTRSGNTIYF

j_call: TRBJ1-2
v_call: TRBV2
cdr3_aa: CASRDPGQGNGYTF

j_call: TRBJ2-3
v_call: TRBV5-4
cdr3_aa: CASIGAGDLSDTQYF

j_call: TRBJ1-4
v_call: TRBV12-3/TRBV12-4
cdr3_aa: CASSSLGLELFF

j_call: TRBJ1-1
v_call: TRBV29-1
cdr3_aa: CSVLRDSHLNTEAFF

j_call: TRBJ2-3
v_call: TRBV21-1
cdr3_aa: CASSKALFREGTDTQYF

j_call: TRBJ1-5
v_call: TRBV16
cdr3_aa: CASSFSTGSNQPQHF

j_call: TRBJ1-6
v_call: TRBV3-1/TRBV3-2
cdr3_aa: CASSQGVGGNSPLHF

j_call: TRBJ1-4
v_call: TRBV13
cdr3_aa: CASSLRGTTNEKLFF

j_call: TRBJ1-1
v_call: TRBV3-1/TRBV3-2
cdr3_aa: CASSRGQNTEAFF

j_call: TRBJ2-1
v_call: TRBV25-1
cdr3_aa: CASSALAGYGSRGDEQFF